The 28 T cell receptor beta chains reported below all come from one sample, sequenced in a study of blood T cell repertoires in COVID-19. Profiling relied on immunoSEQ multiplex PCR, and the TCRdb table lists in-frame clones only, not all of them. The table shows roughly 250,000 clones, with about 85% occurring only once. The sequencing sample was made of peripheral blood. These receptor sequences come from a man aged 55 to 70 who had recovered from COVID-19.

The gene calls are TRBV6-5 and TRBJ2-5; tentatively, D is TRBD1 (5 bases). Trimming shortened V by 8 bases and J by 2 bases, and 12 bases separated the two germline ends. This CDR3 is 13 amino acids long. Germline V gene data show CDR1 as MNHEY and CDR2 as SVGAGI. The CDR3 protein is CASSRQIQETQYF. CDR3 in DNA: TGTGCCAGCTCGCGACAGATTCAAGAGACCCAGTACTTC.

The chain recombines TRBV7-2 with TRBJ1-3, with D uncertain. Looked up from germline, CDR1 is SGHTA and CDR2 is FQGNSA. V lost 4 bases to trimming and J lost 4 bases, with 8 bases between them. The CDR3 consists of 13 residues. DNA for the CDR3: TGTGCCAGCAGCTCAGATCCAGGAAACACCATATATTTT. Amino acids: CASSSDPGNTIYF.

This clone appeared a single time. V usage is TRBV30 and J usage is TRBJ2-1; D gene unclear. The CDR3 runs to 12 residues. CDR1 and CDR2 from the germline V gene are GTSNPN and SVGIG (reference sequence). V dropped 4 bases and J dropped 3 bases, with 7 bases sitting between them. CDR3 region: CAWNIDYNEQFF. The CDR3, as DNA: TGTGCCTGGAACATCGACTACAATGAGCAGTTCTTC. Full variable domain (rest looked up from reference TRBV30 and TRBJ2-1): SQTIHQWPATLVQPVGSPLSLECTVEGTSNPNLYWYRQAAGRGLQLLFYSVGIGQISSEVPQNLSASRPQDRQFILSSKKLLLSDSGFYLCAWNIDYNEQFFGPGTRLTVL.

This clone has a single count. At one of its ends the junction is not consistent with the germline gene, which may arise from a read error. The rearrangement uses TRBV15 and TRBJ1-5; no clear D. Germline CDR1 and CDR2: LNHNV and YYDKDF (reference sequence). The CDR3 has 12 amino acids. The CDR3 sequence is CATSRPSQAQHF. The CDR3 region has the DNA TGTGCCACCAGCAGGCCCAGTCAGGCCCAGCATTTT.

The chain has TRBV19 and TRBJ1-1; 8 nucleotides align to TRBD1. The length of the CDR3 is 17 residues. Germline CDR1 is LNHDA and CDR2 is SQIVND (reference sequence). V was pared by 4 bases and J by 4 bases, with 14 bases of the junction left unmatched. In DNA form, the CDR3 reads TGTGCCAGTAGTACAGGACAGGGAGAATTGGTTCGCACTGAAGCTTTCTTT. It codes for CASSTGQGELVRTEAFF.

J is TRBJ1-4 and V is TRBV7-9, with 8 bases fitting TRBD1. Germline V gene lookup returns CDR1 SEHNR and CDR2 FQNEAQ (reference sequence). The CDR3 length is 14 residues. Losses at the gene ends were 2 bases for V and 8 bases for J; bases not matched to a gene: 4. The CDR3 nucleotides are TGTGCCAGCAGCTTAACAGGGGGGATAGAAAAACTGTTTTTT. Its translation: CASSLTGGIEKLFF.

This sequence joins TRBV25-1 and TRBJ1-2; 7 bases agree with TRBD1. Germline lookup yields CDR1 MGHDK and CDR2 SYGVNS. The junction had 9 bases not matched to a gene; V was cut back by 6 bases and J by 8 bases. CDR3 size: 13 residues. CDR3 sequence: CASSRQGTVGYTF. In nucleotides, the CDR3 is TGTGCCAGCAGCCGACAGGGTACGGTGGGCTACACCTTC.

The chain is built from TRBV27 and TRBJ1-1, with a tentative D call TRBD1 (5 bases). Germline V lookup: CDR1 MNHEY, CDR2 SMNVEV (reference sequence). V lost 3 bases and J lost 3, with 11 bases in between. The length of the CDR3 is 14 residues. The CDR3 loop is CASSLVREYTEAFF. CDR3 in DNA: TGTGCCAGCAGTTTGGTCAGGGAATACACTGAAGCTTTCTTT.

This chain uses TRBV5-1 with TRBJ1-6, with 8 nucleotides matching TRBD1. After removal of 9 bases from V and 10 bases from J, the junction contained 15 bases not matched to a gene. Germline lookup yields CDR1 SGHRS and CDR2 YFSETQ. This CDR3 has 15 amino acids. DNA of the CDR3: TGCGCCACCGACTTAGGGCAGGGGGCTAGATCACCCCTCCACTTT. Protein: CATDLGQGARSPLHF.

Only one count was recorded for this clone. The rearrangement links TRBV19 to TRBJ2-2; 7 nucleotides match TRBD2. This CDR3 contains 15 residues. The germline CDR1 and CDR2 sequences are LNHDA and SQIVND (reference sequence). Germline trimming cut 4 bases from V and 2 bases from J; bases unmatched to any gene: 4. CDR3 DNA: TGTGCCAGTAGTACGGCGGGGGTTAACACCGGGGAGCTGTTTTTT. Encoded protein: CASSTAGVNTGELFF.

This clone has just a few counts. The chain carries TRBV5-1 and TRBJ1-2, with 12 bases lining up with TRBD1. Trimming cost V 4 bases and J 7 bases; bases outside gene matches: 5. This CDR3 spans 14 amino acids. Per germline, CDR1 SGHRS and CDR2 YFSETQ. This CDR3 reads CASSMGQGASGYTF. The CDR3 DNA sequence: TGCGCCAGCAGCATGGGACAGGGGGCCTCTGGCTACACCTTC.

J is TRBJ2-5 and V is TRBV12-5; unclear D gene. Deletions cut 6 bases from V and 5 bases from J, with 16 bases between. The CDR3 length is 14 residues. CDR1 and CDR2 (germline): LGHNT, FRNRAP. The CDR3 loop reads CASGPTITGETQYF. In DNA form, the CDR3 reads TGTGCTAGTGGACCTACTATCACTGGGGAGACCCAGTACTTC.

The chain links TRBV19 to TRBJ1-1; D is undetermined. Deletions cut 6 bases from V and 3 bases from J, with 11 bases between. Germline CDR1 is LNHDA and CDR2 is SQIVND (reference sequence). CDR3 size: 13 residues. DNA for the CDR3: TGTGCCAGTAGCCTAAACGGTTACACTGAAGCTTTCTTT. The encoded protein is CASSLNGYTEAFF. The whole variable domain, remainder taken from reference TRBV19 and TRBJ1-1, is DGGITQSPKYLFRKEGQNVTLSCEQNLNHDAMYWYRQDPGQGLRLIYYSQIVNDFQKGDIAEGYSVSREKKESFPLTVTSAQKNPTAFYLCASSLNGYTEAFFGQGTRLTVV.

V and J are TRBV25-1 and TRBJ1-5; possible D gene TRBD1, 6 bases. This CDR3 comprises 12 residues. V was shortened by 4 bases and J by 8 bases, with 9 bases between the two germline ends. In germline, CDR1 is MGHDK, CDR2 SYGVNS. In DNA form, the CDR3 reads TGTGCCAGCAGTGCTACAGGGAAGCCCCAGCATTTT. This encodes CASSATGKPQHF.

The chain has TRBV5-1 and TRBJ1-4; D might be TRBD1 (6 bases). The CDR3 is made up of 15 amino acids. Germline loops: CDR1 SGHRS, CDR2 YFSETQ. Trimming shortened V by 7 bases and J by 4 bases, and 17 bases separated the two germline ends. As DNA, the CDR3 is TGCGCCAGCTGCGTCGGACAGACACTTAATGAAAAACTGTTTTTT. Translation gives CASCVGQTLNEKLFF.

This chain connects TRBV5-6 to TRBJ2-1, with a weak D call TRBD2 (5 bases). Germline V CDR1 and CDR2: SGHDT, YYEEEE. V lost 4 bases and J lost 6, with 8 bases in between. CDR3 size: 12 residues. In DNA, the CDR3 is TGTGCCAGCAGCCGAACTAGCAATGAGCAGTTCTTC. As protein: CASSRTSNEQFF.

V usage is TRBV19 and J usage is TRBJ2-7; 9 bases align to TRBD1. This CDR3 spans 18 amino acids. Germline CDR1 and CDR2: LNHDA and SQIVND (reference sequence). With V trimmed by 3 bases and J by 5 bases, 17 bases remained unmatched. In DNA, the CDR3 is TGTGCCAGTAGTATCAAGACAGGGGGGAACGTCTTAGCACACGAGCAGTACTTC. It yields the protein CASSIKTGGNVLAHEQYF. The full variable domain, in which reference TRBV19 and TRBJ2-7 provide the parts outside the CDR3, is DGGITQSPKYLFRKEGQNVTLSCEQNLNHDAMYWYRQDPGQGLRLIYYSQIVNDFQKGDIAEGYSVSREKKESFPLTVTSAQKNPTAFYLCASSIKTGGNVLAHEQYFGPGTRLTVT.

V gene TRBV7-8 combines with J gene TRBJ2-3; TRBD2 might be the D (6 bases). Germline V gene data show CDR1 as SGHVS and CDR2 as FQNEAQ. The CDR3 loop spans 15 amino acids. V gave up 1 base and J gave up 4 bases, with 12 bases separating them. The DNA for the CDR3 is TGTGCCAGCAGCTTAGTAGTTGGGGAGGCAGATACGCAGTATTTT. Residues: CASSLVVGEADTQYF.

This chain connects TRBV9 to TRBJ2-5; a possible D gene is TRBD2 (5 bases). The CDR3 totals 14 residues. Germline loops: CDR1 SGDLS, CDR2 YYNGEE. The V end lost 4 bases, the J end lost 5 bases, and 15 bases lay between the germline ends. CDR3 region: CASSTPGKWETQYF. The CDR3 nucleotides read TGTGCCAGCAGCACCCCCGGGAAATGGGAGACCCAGTACTTC.

The V and J genes are TRBV6-6 and TRBJ2-1; TRBD2 might be the D (6 bases). The CDR3 contains 16 residues. Germline V CDR1 and CDR2: MNHNY, SVGAGI (reference sequence). The V end was cut by 2 bases, the J end by 2 bases, with 13 bases between. CDR3 DNA sequence: TGTGCCAGCAGTTACCCCCTAGCGCCGACCTACAATGAGCAGTTCTTC. This encodes CASSYPLAPTYNEQFF.

This rearrangement joins TRBV15 to TRBJ1-2; D unresolved. V lost 0 bases and J lost 5, with 4 bases in between. In germline, CDR1 is LNHNV, CDR2 YYDKDF (reference sequence). The CDR3 loop spans 12 amino acids. The CDR3 region has the DNA TGTGCCACCAGCAGAGATAGATATGGCTACACCTTC. Translation: CATSRDRYGYTF. Based on the CDR3 plus reference TRBV15 and TRBJ1-2, the full variable domain is DAMVIQNPRYQVTQFGKPVTLSCSQTLNHNVMYWYQQKSSQAPKLLFHYYDKDFNNEADTPDNFQSRRPNTSFCFLDIRSPGLGDTAMYLCATSRDRYGYTFGSGTRLTVV.

The chain has TRBV3-1 (or the pseudogene TRBV3-2) and TRBJ2-3, with 7 bases lining up with TRBD2. V was pared by 2 bases and J by 1 base, with 3 bases of the junction left unmatched. Germline V gene sequence: CDR1 LGHDT, CDR2 YNNKEL (reference sequence). This CDR3 is 15 amino acids long. CDR3 nucleotides: TGTGCCAGCAGCCAATGCGGGGGACGCACAGATACGCAGTATTTT. Protein: CASSQCGGRTDTQYF.

The chain couples TRBV13 to TRBJ1-2; no firm D call. V lost 2 bases to trimming and J lost 8 bases, with 12 bases between them. The length of the CDR3 is 13 residues. Germline CDR1 PRHDT, CDR2 FYEKMQ (reference sequence). DNA for the CDR3: TGTGCCAGCAGCTTAACGGTCATGATGGGCTACACCTTC. It yields the protein CASSLTVMMGYTF.

This clone occurred a few times. The chain combines TRBV5-1 with TRBJ1-3, with 7 bases aligning to TRBD1. The CDR3 extends over 15 amino acids. CDR1 and CDR2 (germline): SGHRS, YFSETQ. J gave up 0 bases and V 3 bases, and 3 bases lay outside the gene matches. The CDR3 nucleotides are TGCGCCAGCAGCTCGGGGACAGACTCTGGAAACACCATATATTTT. Its translation is CASSSGTDSGNTIYF.

In its sample, this clone was seen once. V gene TRBV27 combines with J gene TRBJ2-1, with 10 positions matching TRBD2. Germline CDR1 MNHEY, CDR2 SMNVEV (reference sequence). V trimming: 2 bases; J trimming: 5 bases; junction bases outside the gene matches: 3. The CDR3 contains 15 residues. CDR3: CASSLQRGGHNEQFF. The CDR3, as DNA: TGTGCCAGCAGTTTACAGCGGGGGGGCCACAATGAGCAGTTCTTC.

This sequence joins TRBV4-1 and TRBJ2-7; tentatively, D is TRBD1 (5 bases). V was trimmed by 4 bases and J by 1 base, leaving 11 bases between them. This CDR3 contains 14 residues. Germline assignment: CDR1 MGHRA and CDR2 YSYEKL. The CDR3 protein is CASSRSQGSYEQYF. CDR3 nucleotides: TGCGCCAGCAGCCGATCGCAGGGTTCCTACGAGCAGTACTTC.

The rearrangement uses TRBV6-5 and TRBJ1-1; 7 bases line up with TRBD1. The CDR3 loop spans 13 amino acids. Germline V lookup: CDR1 MNHEY, CDR2 SVGAGI. Trimming at V came to 6 bases and at J to 3 bases, leaving 4 bases not matched to a gene. In nucleotides, the CDR3 is TGTGCCAGCAGGCGGACAGGCGACACTGAAGCTTTCTTT. It translates to CASRRTGDTEAFF.

V is TRBV15 and J is TRBJ1-3; D unclear. Germline CDR1 LNHNV, CDR2 YYDKDF (reference sequence). The ends were cut back, 0 bases at V and 0 bases at J, with 12 bases in the middle. This CDR3 has 17 residues. CDR3 in amino acids: CATSRDLPASSGNTIYF. The CDR3 DNA follows: TGTGCCACCAGCAGAGATCTGCCCGCGAGCTCTGGAAACACCATATATTTT.